The rows below give T cell receptor beta chains drawn from one sample of a study of T cell repertoires in cytomegalovirus infection. TCRdb re-derived calls from the reads in MiXCR, one entry per CDR3 protein. The table lists roughly 90,000 distinct CDR3 sequences, approximately 24% of them singletons. Their recognized antigens are unknown. The material was CD8+ T cells from cultured PBMCs, obtained from culture after CMV antigen stimulation. These receptors originate from a human donor in good health (CMV status not recorded). Some clones in this sample may be carry-over from other donors' samples. CDR3s include the opening cysteine and the closing phenylalanine or tryptophan. The order of the fields is J gene, D gene, clone size, V gene, CDR3 DNA, CDR3 protein. The D gene is left open where the match is weak. Clone size is given for some rows only: seen once, a few or many times, or a class if the clone is expanded.

J gene: TRBJ1-2; D gene: .; clone size: few; V gene: TRBV12-3/TRBV12-4; CDR3 DNA: TGTGCCAGCAGTCTTGGGCAGGCTAACTATGGCTACACCTTC; CDR3 protein: CASSLGQANYGYTF
J gene: TRBJ1-4; D gene: TRBD1; clone size: few; V gene: TRBV4-2; CDR3 DNA: TGTGCCAGCAGCCAAGATTTAGAGACAGGGGGCGGAATTAGAGAAAAACTGTTTTTT; CDR3 protein: CASSQDLETGGGIREKLFF
J gene: TRBJ1-2; D gene: TRBD1; clone size: few; V gene: TRBV7-6; CDR3 DNA: TGTGCCAGCACCCCCGGGACAGGGTTCGGCTACACCTTC; CDR3 protein: CASTPGTGFGYTF
J gene: TRBJ2-1; D gene: .; clone size: many; V gene: TRBV28; CDR3 DNA: TGTGCCAGCAGTTTTGGGGCTACTAGAAGGAACAATGAGCAGTTCTTC; CDR3 protein: CASSFGATRRNNEQFF
J gene: TRBJ2-5; D gene: TRBD1; clone size: .; V gene: TRBV4-1; CDR3 DNA: TGCGCCAGCAGCCCCGGGACAGGGATTGAGACCCAGTACTTC; CDR3 protein: CASSPGTGIETQYF
J gene: TRBJ2-1; D gene: TRBD1; clone size: .; V gene: TRBV5-1; CDR3 DNA: TGCGCCAGCAGCAAAAAACGGGACAGCTCCTACAATGAGCAGTTCTTC; CDR3 protein: CASSKKRDSSYNEQFF
J gene: TRBJ2-3; D gene: TRBD1; clone size: many; V gene: TRBV7-8; CDR3 DNA: TGTGCCAGCAGTTCCCCCCGGGACAGAGGCACAGATACGCAGTATTTT; CDR3 protein: CASSSPRDRGTDTQYF
J gene: TRBJ2-7; D gene: .; clone size: .; V gene: TRBV10-3; CDR3 DNA: TGTGCCATCAGTGGCCAGTCAGAGCAGTACTTC; CDR3 protein: CAISGQSEQYF
J gene: TRBJ1-2; D gene: TRBD1; clone size: .; V gene: TRBV20-1; CDR3 DNA: TGCAGTGCTTTCGGCTTACAGGGGGAGAGGAGCTATGGCTACACCTTC; CDR3 protein: CSAFGLQGERSYGYTF
J gene: TRBJ2-5; D gene: TRBD1; clone size: few; V gene: TRBV3-1; CDR3 DNA: TGTGCCAGCAGCCAAGCGGGGACAGGCACAGAGACCCAGTACTTC; CDR3 protein: CASSQAGTGTETQYF
J gene: TRBJ2-1; D gene: .; clone size: few; V gene: TRBV28; CDR3 DNA: TGTGCCAGCAGCTCGATGGACAGGCAGTTCTTC; CDR3 protein: CASSSMDRQFF
J gene: TRBJ2-1; D gene: .; clone size: few; V gene: TRBV14; CDR3 DNA: TGTGCCAGCAGCCAAGAGGTGGGCAATGAGCAGTTCTTC; CDR3 protein: CASSQEVGNEQFF
J gene: TRBJ2-1; D gene: TRBD2; clone size: few; V gene: TRBV13; CDR3 DNA: TGTGCCAGCAGCCAAGGACTAGCGGGGAACAATGAGCAGTTCTTC; CDR3 protein: CASSQGLAGNNEQFF
J gene: TRBJ2-7; D gene: TRBD2; clone size: few; V gene: TRBV19; CDR3 DNA: TGTGCCAGTAGTGACGGGGGACTAACGTACGAGCAGTACTTC; CDR3 protein: CASSDGGLTYEQYF
J gene: TRBJ2-7; D gene: .; clone size: .; V gene: TRBV27; CDR3 DNA: TGTGCCAGCAGTTTATCGATCGATGGAATTTACGAGCAGTACTTC; CDR3 protein: CASSLSIDGIYEQYF
J gene: TRBJ1-6; D gene: .; clone size: .; V gene: TRBV10-3; CDR3 DNA: TGTGCCATCATGTCCCTGCGGAGGGAAGGTTCACCCCTCCACTTT; CDR3 protein: CAIMSLRREGSPLHF
J gene: TRBJ2-3; D gene: .; clone size: few; V gene: TRBV9; CDR3 DNA: TGTGCCAGCAGCGGAAATACTGGCACAGATACGCAGTATTTT; CDR3 protein: CASSGNTGTDTQYF
J gene: TRBJ1-1; D gene: .; clone size: few; V gene: TRBV2; CDR3 DNA: TGTGCCAGCAGTGAATACCCCAGCACTGAAGCTTTCTTT; CDR3 protein: CASSEYPSTEAFF
J gene: TRBJ1-1; D gene: .; clone size: .; V gene: TRBV7-9; CDR3 DNA: TGTGCCAGCAGCTCAGCACAGGGAGTAGAGCCTGAAGCTTTCTTT; CDR3 protein: CASSSAQGVEPEAFF
J gene: TRBJ1-2; D gene: .; clone size: many; V gene: TRBV7-9; CDR3 DNA: TGTGCCAGCAGCTTAGCATCGGCTGGCTACACCTTC; CDR3 protein: CASSLASAGYTF
J gene: TRBJ2-1; D gene: TRBD1; clone size: .; V gene: TRBV6-2/TRBV6-3; CDR3 DNA: TGTGCCAGCAGTTACATGGACCCGTCGGGGACAGGCTACAATGAGCAGTTCTTC; CDR3 protein: CASSYMDPSGTGYNEQFF
J gene: TRBJ2-7; D gene: TRBD2; clone size: .; V gene: TRBV20-1; CDR3 DNA: TGCAGTGCCCAATCACCGGGGGGACTAGTAGGTCTGGAGCAGTACTTC; CDR3 protein: CSAQSPGGLVGLEQYF
J gene: TRBJ2-3; D gene: TRBD2; clone size: few; V gene: TRBV27; CDR3 DNA: TGTGCCAGCAGTCCCTGGACTAGCGGGATCAATGTCGGGGTTACAGATACGCAGTATTTT; CDR3 protein: CASSPWTSGINVGVTDTQYF
J gene: TRBJ2-5; D gene: TRBD1; clone size: .; V gene: TRBV5-4; CDR3 DNA: TGTGCCAGCAGCTTTCAGGGGGACGAGACCCAGTACTTC; CDR3 protein: CASSFQGDETQYF
J gene: TRBJ2-3; D gene: .; clone size: few; V gene: TRBV7-3; CDR3 DNA: TGTGCCAGCAGGTCTACAGCGTTATACACAGATACGCAGTATTTT; CDR3 protein: CASRSTALYTDTQYF
J gene: TRBJ1-2; D gene: .; clone size: .; V gene: TRBV6-2/TRBV6-3; CDR3 DNA: TGTGCCAGCAGATCGGGCCGCAGCTGGGCCTTC; CDR3 protein: CASRSGRSWAF
J gene: TRBJ2-3; D gene: .; clone size: .; V gene: TRBV24-1; CDR3 DNA: TGTGCCACCAGTGATGGGGGTCGGCGCACAGATACGCAGTATTTT; CDR3 protein: CATSDGGRRTDTQYF
J gene: TRBJ2-3; D gene: .; clone size: .; V gene: TRBV9; CDR3 DNA: TGTGCCAGCAGCGCCCAATCCTCGACTAGCACAGATACGCAGTATTTT; CDR3 protein: CASSAQSSTSTDTQYF
J gene: TRBJ2-3; D gene: .; clone size: .; V gene: TRBV12-3/TRBV12-4; CDR3 DNA: TGTGCCAGCAGTTTGAAGGGGCCAGATACGCAGTATTTT; CDR3 protein: CASSLKGPDTQYF
J gene: TRBJ2-5; D gene: TRBD2; clone size: few; V gene: TRBV4-1; CDR3 DNA: TGCGCCAGCAACCGGGGAGGGACGGAGACCCAGTACTTC; CDR3 protein: CASNRGGTETQYF
J gene: TRBJ1-1; D gene: .; clone size: few; V gene: TRBV11-3; CDR3 DNA: TGTGCCAGCAGCCTAGCCAGAATAGGGGGCACTGAAGCTTTCTTT; CDR3 protein: CASSLARIGGTEAFF
J gene: TRBJ2-6; D gene: .; clone size: many; V gene: TRBV7-6; CDR3 DNA: TGTGCCACCCTCTCCGGGGCCAACGTCCTGACTTTC; CDR3 protein: CATLSGANVLTF
J gene: TRBJ1-2; D gene: .; clone size: few; V gene: TRBV6-5; CDR3 DNA: TGTGCCAGCAGTTACACAGCACAGAGTAACTATGGCTACACCTTC; CDR3 protein: CASSYTAQSNYGYTF
J gene: TRBJ2-2; D gene: .; clone size: .; V gene: TRBV5-6; CDR3 DNA: TGTGCCAGCAGCTTGTGGGCTATGTACACCGGGGAGCTGTTTTTT; CDR3 protein: CASSLWAMYTGELFF
J gene: TRBJ2-7; D gene: .; clone size: .; V gene: TRBV11-3; CDR3 DNA: TGTGCCAGCAGCGATCCACCCGGGGACGGACCCTACGAGCAGTACTTC; CDR3 protein: CASSDPPGDGPYEQYF
J gene: TRBJ2-1; D gene: .; clone size: .; V gene: TRBV5-1; CDR3 DNA: TGCGCCAGCAGCTTGGACTACAGCTCCTACAATGAGCAGTTCTTC; CDR3 protein: CASSLDYSSYNEQFF
J gene: TRBJ1-5; D gene: .; clone size: .; V gene: TRBV6-1; CDR3 DNA: TGTGCCAGCAGTGAAATTGGCAGGTCAAATCAGCCCCAGCATTTT; CDR3 protein: CASSEIGRSNQPQHF